This record looks at one TCR beta chain sequence and its context. No antigen is known for it. The data are from a study of OX40 agonist ivuxolimab in advanced cancers. At the level of the study: Earlier treatment with anti-PD-1, anti-PD-L1 or anti-CTLA-4 was permitted, and 35% to 45% had received some.

Generated by immunoSEQ multiplex PCR, the TCRdb table keeps only in-frame clones and is missing some. The top ten hold 0.5% of the sample, which has about 91,000 clones, approximately 88% seen once. General observations from the study: Among patients with partial responses at 0.1-3.0 mg/kg, clonal expansion was among the lowest. Compared with CD4+, CD8+ T cells on average had more expanded clones.

CDR3 length: 18 amino acids. The germline V gene has CDR1 SNHLY and CDR2 FYNNEI. The junction had 21 bases not matched to a gene; V was cut back by 8 bases and J by 4 bases. The source was CD4+ or CD8+ T cells sorted from blood, collected in a trial of the OX40 agonist ivuxolimab. The chain uses TRBV2 and TRBJ2-3, with 7 bases that match TRBD1. This TCR was sampled from an adult with an advanced solid tumor such as melanoma, head and neck, liver or kidney cancer. CDR3 sequence (DNA): TGTGCCAGCCGAAAGGGGGCGACCGGGACGGCGGGTTCAGATACGCAGTATTTT. Amino acids: CASRKGATGTAGSDTQYF.